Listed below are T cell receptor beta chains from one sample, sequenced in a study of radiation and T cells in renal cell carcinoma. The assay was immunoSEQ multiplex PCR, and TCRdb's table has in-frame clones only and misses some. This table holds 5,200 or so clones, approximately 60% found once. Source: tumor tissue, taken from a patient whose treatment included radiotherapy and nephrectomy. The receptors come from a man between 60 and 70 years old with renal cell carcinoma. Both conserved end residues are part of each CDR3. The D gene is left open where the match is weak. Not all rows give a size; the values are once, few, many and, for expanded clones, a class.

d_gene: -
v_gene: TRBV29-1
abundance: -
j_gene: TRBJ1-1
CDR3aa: CSVGTPGAEAFF
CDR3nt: TGCAGCGTTGGGACGCCGGGGGCTGAAGCTTTCTTT

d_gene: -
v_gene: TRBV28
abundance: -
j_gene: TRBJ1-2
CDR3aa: CASSLAGDPYGYTF
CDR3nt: TGTGCCAGCAGTTTAGCGGGGGATCCCTATGGCTACACCTTC

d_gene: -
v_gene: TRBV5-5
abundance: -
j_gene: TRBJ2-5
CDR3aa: CASSPGGVWGETQYF
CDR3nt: TGTGCCAGCAGCCCCGGGGGTGTGTGGGGAGAGACCCAGTACTTC

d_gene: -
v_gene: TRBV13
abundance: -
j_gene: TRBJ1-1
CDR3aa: CASSLVGGPGTEAFF
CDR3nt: TGTGCCAGCAGCTTAGTGGGGGGGCCCGGCACTGAAGCTTTCTTT

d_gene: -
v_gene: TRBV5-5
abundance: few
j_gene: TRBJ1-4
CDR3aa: CASSAPSRGEEKLFF
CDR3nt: TGTGCCAGCAGCGCCCCGTCCAGGGGCGAGGAAAAACTGTTTTTT

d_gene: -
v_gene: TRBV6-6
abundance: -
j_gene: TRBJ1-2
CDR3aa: CASSYEGDGYTF
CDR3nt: TGTGCCAGCAGTTACGAGGGGGACGGCTACACCTTC

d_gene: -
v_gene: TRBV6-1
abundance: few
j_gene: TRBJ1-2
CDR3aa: CAIPHKLGYGYTF
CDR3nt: TGTGCCATCCCCCACAAGCTAGGCTATGGCTACACCTTC

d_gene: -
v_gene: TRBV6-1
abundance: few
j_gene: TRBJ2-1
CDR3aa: CASSPDFNEQFF
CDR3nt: TGTGCCAGCAGTCCGGATTTCAATGAGCAGTTCTTC

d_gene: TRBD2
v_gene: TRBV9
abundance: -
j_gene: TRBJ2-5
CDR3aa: CASSGGSQETQYF
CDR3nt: TGTGCCAGCAGCGGCGGGAGTCAAGAGACCCAGTACTTC

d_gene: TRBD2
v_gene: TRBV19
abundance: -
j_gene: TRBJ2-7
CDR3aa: CASSDGGVTYEQYF
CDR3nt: TGTGCCAGTAGTGACGGGGGGGTAACCTACGAGCAGTACTTC

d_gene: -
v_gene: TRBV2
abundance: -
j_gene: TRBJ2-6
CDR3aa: CASSPQASGANVLTF
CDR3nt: TGTGCCAGCAGCCCACAGGCCTCTGGGGCCAACGTCCTGACTTTC

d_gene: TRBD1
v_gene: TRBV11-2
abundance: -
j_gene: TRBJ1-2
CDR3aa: CASSWGQGAFGYTF
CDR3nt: TGTGCCAGCAGCTGGGGACAGGGGGCGTTTGGCTACACCTTC

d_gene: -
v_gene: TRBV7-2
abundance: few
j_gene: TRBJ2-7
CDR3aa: CASSSRDISEQYF
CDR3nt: TGTGCCAGCAGCTCCCGGGACATCAGCGAGCAGTACTTC

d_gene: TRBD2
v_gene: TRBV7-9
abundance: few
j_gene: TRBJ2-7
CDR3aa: CASSLQREFDEQYF
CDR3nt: TGTGCCAGCAGCCTGCAGCGGGAGTTCGACGAGCAGTACTTC

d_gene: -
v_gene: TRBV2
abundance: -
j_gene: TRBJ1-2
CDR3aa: CASSLRLHGYTF
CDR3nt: TGTGCCAGCAGCCTCCGTCTGCATGGCTACACCTTC

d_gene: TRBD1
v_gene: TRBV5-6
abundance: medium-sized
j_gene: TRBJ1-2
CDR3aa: CASSMGPGQTFINYGYTF
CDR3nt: TGTGCCAGCAGCATGGGGCCGGGACAGACTTTTATTAACTATGGCTACACCTTC

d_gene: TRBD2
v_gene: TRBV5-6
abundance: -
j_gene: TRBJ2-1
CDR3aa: CASSLGLAGEWNEQFF
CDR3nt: TGTGCCAGCAGCTTGGGACTAGCGGGAGAGTGGAATGAGCAGTTCTTC

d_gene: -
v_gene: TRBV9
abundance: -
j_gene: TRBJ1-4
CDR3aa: CASSVFGANEKLFF
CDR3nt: TGTGCCAGCAGCGTATTCGGTGCTAATGAAAAACTGTTTTTT

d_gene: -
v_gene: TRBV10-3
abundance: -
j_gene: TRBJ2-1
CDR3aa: CAISEQQWGGNEQFF
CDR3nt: TGTGCCATCAGTGAGCAGCAGTGGGGAGGCAATGAGCAGTTCTTC

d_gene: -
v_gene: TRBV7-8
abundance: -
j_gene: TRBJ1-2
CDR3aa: CASSLALRGGYTF
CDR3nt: TGTGCCAGCAGCTTAGCGCTAAGGGGTGGCTACACCTTC

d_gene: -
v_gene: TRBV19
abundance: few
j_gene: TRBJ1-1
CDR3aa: CASNLGANTEAFF
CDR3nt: TGTGCCAGTAATCTAGGGGCGAACACTGAAGCTTTCTTT

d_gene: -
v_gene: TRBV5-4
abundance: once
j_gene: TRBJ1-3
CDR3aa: CASSHSSGNTIYF
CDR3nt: TGTGCCAGCAGCCACAGCTCTGGAAACACCATATATTTT

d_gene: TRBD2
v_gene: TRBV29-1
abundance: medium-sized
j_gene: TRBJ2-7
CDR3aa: CSVEDFSEAGVTYEQYF
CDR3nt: TGCAGCGTTGAAGACTTCTCCGAAGCGGGGGTAACCTACGAGCAGTACTTC

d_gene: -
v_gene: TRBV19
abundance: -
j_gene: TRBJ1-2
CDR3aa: CASSNDRNYGYTF
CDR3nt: TGTGCCAGTAGTAACGACAGGAACTATGGCTACACCTTC

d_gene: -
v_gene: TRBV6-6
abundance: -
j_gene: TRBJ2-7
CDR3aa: CASSYSTGEQYF
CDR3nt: TGTGCCAGCAGTTACTCGACAGGCGAGCAGTACTTC

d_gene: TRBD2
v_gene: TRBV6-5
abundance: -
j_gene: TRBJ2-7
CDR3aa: CASSRDYPTGEQYF
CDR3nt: TGTGCCAGCAGCCGGGACTACCCGACTGGGGAGCAGTACTTC

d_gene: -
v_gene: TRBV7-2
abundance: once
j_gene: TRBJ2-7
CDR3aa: CASSRDSTYEQYF
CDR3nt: TGTGCCAGCAGCCGGGACTCTACCTACGAGCAGTACTTC

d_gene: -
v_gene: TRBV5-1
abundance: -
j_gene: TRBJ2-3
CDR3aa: CASSFDPPRGTDTQYF
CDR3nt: TGCGCCAGCAGCTTTGACCCTCCCAGGGGCACAGATACGCAGTATTTT

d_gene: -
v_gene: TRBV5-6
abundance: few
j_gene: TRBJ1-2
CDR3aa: CASTPTVLNYGYTF
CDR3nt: TGTGCCAGCACCCCGACAGTCCTTAACTATGGCTACACCTTC

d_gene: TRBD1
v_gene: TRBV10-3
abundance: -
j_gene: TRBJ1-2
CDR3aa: CAIADRAYGYTF
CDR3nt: TGTGCCATCGCGGACAGGGCCTATGGCTACACCTTC

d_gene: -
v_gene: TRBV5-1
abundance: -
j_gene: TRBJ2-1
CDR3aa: CASSLQEINEQFF
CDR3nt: TGCGCCAGCAGCCTGCAGGAGATCAATGAGCAGTTCTTC

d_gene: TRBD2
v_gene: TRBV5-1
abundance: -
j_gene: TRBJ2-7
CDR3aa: CASSWTSGETYEQYF
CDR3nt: TGCGCCAGCAGCTGGACTAGCGGGGAAACCTACGAGCAGTACTTC

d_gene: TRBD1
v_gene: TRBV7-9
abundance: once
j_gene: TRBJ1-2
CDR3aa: CAARDREQKGYGYTF
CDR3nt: TGTGCCGCGCGGGACAGGGAGCAGAAGGGCTATGGCTACACCTTC

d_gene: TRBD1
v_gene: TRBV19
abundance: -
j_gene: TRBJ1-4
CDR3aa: CASSAGTGEKLFF
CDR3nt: TGTGCCAGTAGTGCGGGGACAGGTGAAAAACTGTTTTTT

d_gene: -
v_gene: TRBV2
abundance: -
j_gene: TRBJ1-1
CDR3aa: CASSSENTNTEAFF
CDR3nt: TGTGCCAGCAGCTCCGAAAATACGAACACTGAAGCTTTCTTT

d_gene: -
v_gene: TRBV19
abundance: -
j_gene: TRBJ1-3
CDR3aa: CASSWWGYGNTIYF
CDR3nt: TGTGCCAGTAGTTGGTGGGGGTATGGAAACACCATATATTTT

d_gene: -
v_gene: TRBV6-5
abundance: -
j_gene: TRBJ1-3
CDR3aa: CASSSTGSGNTIYF
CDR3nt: TGTGCCAGCAGTTCTACAGGGTCTGGAAACACCATATATTTT

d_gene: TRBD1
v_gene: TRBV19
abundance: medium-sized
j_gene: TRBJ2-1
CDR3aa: CASSTDRANEQFF
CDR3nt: TGTGCCAGTAGTACGGACAGGGCTAATGAGCAGTTCTTC

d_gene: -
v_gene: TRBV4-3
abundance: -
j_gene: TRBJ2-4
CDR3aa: CASSQEAGISKNIQYF
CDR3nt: TGCGCCAGCAGCCAAGAAGCAGGGATCTCCAAAAACATTCAGTACTTC

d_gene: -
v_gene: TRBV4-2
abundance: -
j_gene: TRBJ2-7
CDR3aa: CASSFSPTYEQYF
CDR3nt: TGTGCCAGCAGCTTTAGTCCTACCTACGAGCAGTACTTC

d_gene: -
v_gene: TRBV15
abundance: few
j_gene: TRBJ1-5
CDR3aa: CATSRDQGQPQHF
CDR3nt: TGTGCCACCAGCAGAGATCAGGGACAGCCCCAGCATTTT

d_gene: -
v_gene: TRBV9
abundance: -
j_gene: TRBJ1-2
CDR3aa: CASSRWGNYGYTF
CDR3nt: TGTGCCAGCAGCCGGTGGGGGAACTATGGCTACACCTTC

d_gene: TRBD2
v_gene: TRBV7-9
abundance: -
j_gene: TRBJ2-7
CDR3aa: CASSLESSGRPYEQYF
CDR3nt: TGTGCCAGCAGCTTAGAGAGTAGCGGGAGGCCCTACGAGCAGTACTTC

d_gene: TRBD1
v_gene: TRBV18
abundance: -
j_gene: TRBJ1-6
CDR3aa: CASSPSDRAAPLHF
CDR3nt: TGTGCCAGCTCACCCTCGGACAGGGCTGCACCCCTCCACTTT

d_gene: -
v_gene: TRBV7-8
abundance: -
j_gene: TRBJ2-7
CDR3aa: CASGGYEQYF
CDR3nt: TGTGCCAGCGGGGGCTACGAGCAGTACTTC

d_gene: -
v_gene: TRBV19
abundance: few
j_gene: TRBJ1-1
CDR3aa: CASSIGMNTEAFF
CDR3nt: TGTGCCAGTAGTATAGGCATGAACACTGAAGCTTTCTTT

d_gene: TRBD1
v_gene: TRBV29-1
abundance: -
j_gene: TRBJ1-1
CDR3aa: CSVGVGQGTEAFF
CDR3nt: TGCAGCGTCGGGGTGGGACAGGGGACTGAAGCTTTCTTT

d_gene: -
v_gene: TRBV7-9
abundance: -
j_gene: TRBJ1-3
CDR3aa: CASSLGPLGGNTIYF
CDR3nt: TGTGCCAGCAGCTTAGGACCCTTGGGGGGAAACACCATATATTTT

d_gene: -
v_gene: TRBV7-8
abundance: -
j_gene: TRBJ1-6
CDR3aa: CASSLVDRRNSPLHF
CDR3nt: TGTGCCAGCAGCTTAGTAGACAGGCGTAATTCACCCCTCCACTTT

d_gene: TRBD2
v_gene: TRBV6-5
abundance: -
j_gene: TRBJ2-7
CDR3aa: CASSLLLAGGYEQYF
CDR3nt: TGTGCCAGCAGTTTATTGCTAGCGGGAGGTTACGAGCAGTACTTC

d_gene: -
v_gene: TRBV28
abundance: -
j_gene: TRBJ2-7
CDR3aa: CASSADSYEQYF
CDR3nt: TGTGCCAGCAGTGCGGACAGCTACGAGCAGTACTTC

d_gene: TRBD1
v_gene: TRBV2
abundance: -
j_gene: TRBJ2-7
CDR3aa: CASLRDRGPEQYF
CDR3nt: TGTGCCAGCCTCCGGGACAGGGGCCCCGAGCAGTACTTC

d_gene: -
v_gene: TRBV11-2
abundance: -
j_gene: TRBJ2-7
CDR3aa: CASSLEAEYEQYF
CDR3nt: TGTGCCAGCAGCTTGGAAGCAGAGTACGAGCAGTACTTC

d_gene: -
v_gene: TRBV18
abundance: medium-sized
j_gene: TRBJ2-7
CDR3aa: CASSPAASHEQYF
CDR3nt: TGTGCCAGCTCACCAGCAGCGTCCCACGAGCAGTACTTC

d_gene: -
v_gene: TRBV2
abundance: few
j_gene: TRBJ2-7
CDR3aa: CASSRTFSYEQYF
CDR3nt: TGTGCCAGCAGTAGGACTTTCTCCTACGAGCAGTACTTC

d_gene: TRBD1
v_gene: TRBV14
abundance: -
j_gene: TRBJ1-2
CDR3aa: CASSRDRVFGYTF
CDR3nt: TGTGCCAGCAGCCGGGACAGAGTTTTTGGCTACACCTTC

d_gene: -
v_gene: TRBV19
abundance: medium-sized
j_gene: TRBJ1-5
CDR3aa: CASSIGATNQPQHF
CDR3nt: TGTGCCAGTAGTATTGGGGCCACCAATCAGCCCCAGCATTTT

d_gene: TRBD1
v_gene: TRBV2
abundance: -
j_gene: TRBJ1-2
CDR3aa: CASRTGGTGGYTF
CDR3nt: TGTGCCAGCAGGACAGGGGGCACTGGTGGCTACACCTTC

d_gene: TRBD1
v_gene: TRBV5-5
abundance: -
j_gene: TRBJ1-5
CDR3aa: CASRPQDRGGEPQHF
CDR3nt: TGTGCCAGCAGACCTCAGGACAGGGGAGGTGAGCCCCAGCATTTT

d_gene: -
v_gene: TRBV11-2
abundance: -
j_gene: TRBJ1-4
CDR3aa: CASSLETSWDEKLFF
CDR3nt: TGTGCCAGCAGCTTAGAGACTTCCTGGGATGAAAAACTGTTTTTT